This TCR beta chain originates from a study of blood T cells in healthy people across ages. Study conclusions and caveats: Both naive CD4+ cell counts and diversity were greater in long-lived donors than in aged donors. A roughly linear fall in TCR beta diversity per million T cells was seen with increasing age. With naive T cell percentage, TCR beta diversity showed a strong correlation.

PBMCs, at least 6 million per sample, were isolated. Germline V gene lookup returns CDR1 SGHDT and CDR2 YYEEEE. V was clipped by 3 bases and J by 10 bases, with 14 bases between them. This CDR3 comprises 13 residues. Worth noting for this clonotype: The antigen remains undetermined.

A second PCR of 7 to 11 cycles used a sample-barcoded 5' primer and a J-beta primer mix. TCRdb re-called the 5' RACE reads through MiXCR, storing one row per CDR3 protein. The table lists under 1,000,000 distinct CDR3 sequences, around 45% of them singletons. The TCR originated in a man aged 80 or over in good health. The specimen was blood. The chain uses TRBV5-6 and TRBJ2-1; weak D call: TRBD1 (5 bases). The chain's CDR3 is CASSSHRLDEQFF. DNA for the CDR3: TGTGCCAGCAGCTCCCACAGGCTGGACGAGCAGTTCTTC. The full variable domain, in which reference TRBV5-6 and TRBJ2-1 provide the parts outside the CDR3, is DAGVTQSPTHLIKTRGQQVTLRCSPKSGHDTVSWYQQALGQGPQFIFQYYEEEERQRGNFPDRFSGHQFPNYSSELNVNALLLGDSALYLCASSSHRLDEQFFGPGTRLTVL.